The source of this T cell receptor beta chain is a study of shared clonotypes between healthy human individuals. Germline values: CDR1 MNHEY, CDR2 SVGAGI. CDR3 length equals 13 residues. V lost 4 bases and J 5 bases, leaving 9 bases between the germline ends. Deep was the level at which the assay was run. Libraries were prepared by immunoSEQ multiplex PCR; TCRdb keeps only in-frame clonotypes and omits some of them. The table lists over 1.5 million clones, nearly 99% of them singletons. The receptor's source is a man aged 25 to 45 in good health. This chain uses TRBV6-5 with TRBJ1-5; a weak D match, TRBD1 (5 bases). Sequencing used naive CD4+ T cells sorted from blood. Subset reported: CD45RA+ positively selected. CDR3 residues: CASSFQGDQPQHF. In DNA, the CDR3 is TGTGCCAGCAGTTTCCAGGGCGATCAGCCCCAGCATTTT.